The 28 T cell receptor beta chains given below trace back to one sample, sequenced in a study of T-cell reconstitution after alpha-beta-depleted transplantation in children (dated by TCRdb to 2016 to 2018). The treatment or condition label on this specimen signifies: allogeneic hematopoietic cell transplantation with graft depleted of TCRalphabeta T cells and CD19 B cells. The library was built by means of PCR. The sequencing machine was an Illumina HiSeq 2500. TCR libraries were prepared with molecular barcoding, using unique molecular identifiers to normalize TCRbeta repertoire quantification. The public sequencing data were trimmed at Q25 with fastp and processed into clonotypes with MiXCR by TCRdb, which kept only in-frame beta chains. Each record represents a unique CDR3 protein, reported with the most common genes and DNA among its rows. The sample table lists roughly 240,000 distinct CDR3 sequences, 7.5% to 9.5% of them with a count of one. Of the sample, roughly 5.8% falls within the top ten clones.

The input for sequencing was PBMCs, mostly from graft donor cells, taken 180 days after TCRalphabeta/CD19-depleted stem cell transplant. The receptors were sampled from a male patient between 5 and 17 years old who had a stem cell transplant for acute lymphoblastic leukemia, so the T cells may come from the graft donor.

This clonotype was detected ten times or more. The V gene is TRBV7-3, the J gene TRBJ2-1; 11 nucleotides align to TRBD2. CDR3 length: 18 amino acids. The germline V gene has CDR1 SGHTA and CDR2 FQGTGA. The J segment lost 7 bases and the V segment lost 1 base, leaving 12 bases of the junction unmatched. CDR3 in amino acids: CASSLMYVLAGVRNEQFF. The CDR3 DNA reads TGTGCCAGCAGCTTAATGTATGTACTAGCGGGAGTACGGAATGAGCAGTTCTTC.

This clonotype was counted ten times or more. This sequence joins TRBV7-6 and TRBJ2-7, with 7 bases aligning to TRBD1. This CDR3 is built from 14 residues. With 5 bases clipped from V and 2 bases from J, the junction kept 6 bases outside the gene matches. In germline, CDR1 is SGHVS, CDR2 FNYEAQ. This chain's CDR3 is CASSPDRVTYEQYF. CDR3 coding DNA: TGTGCCAGCAGCCCCGACAGGGTTACCTACGAGCAGTACTTC.

This clonotype showed up many times. The chain has TRBV25-1 and TRBJ1-6; D perhaps matches TRBD1 (6 bases). CDR3 length: 17 residues. Per the germline V gene, CDR1 is MGHDK and CDR2 is SYGVNS. V was trimmed by 1 base and J by 4 bases, leaving 14 bases between them. The DNA of the CDR3 is TGTGCCAGCAGTGAATTGGGGGGGGCGTCTTATAATTCACCCCTCCACTTT. Residues: CASSELGGASYNSPLHF.

This clonotype was observed at least ten times. The rearrangement links TRBV20-1 to TRBJ1-2; D not resolved. V dropped 4 bases and J dropped 5 bases, with 11 bases sitting between them. From germline, CDR1 is DFQATT and CDR2 SNEGSKA (reference sequence). The CDR3 is made up of 12 amino acids. The CDR3 DNA reads TGCAGTGCTACAGGCATCCTTTATGGCTACACCTTC. Translating it yields CSATGILYGYTF.

This clonotype was seen many times. The V call is TRBV5-1, the J call TRBJ1-6; D is ambiguous. The V end was cut by 4 bases, the J end by 6 bases, with 14 bases between. The germline CDR1 and CDR2 sequences are SGHRS and YFSETQ. The CDR3 length is 15 residues. The CDR3 sequence is CASSPAEGFNSPLHF. CDR3 bases: TGCGCCAGCAGCCCTGCGGAGGGTTTTAATTCACCCCTCCACTTT.

This clonotype was seen many times. This rearrangement joins TRBV6-5 to TRBJ2-3; TRBD1 aligns across 9 bases. V lost 2 bases to trimming and J lost 4 bases; unmatched junction nucleotides: 10. The CDR3 length is 17 residues. CDR1 and CDR2 (germline): MNHEY, SVGAGI. CDR3 nucleotides: TGTGCCAGCAGTTACCTTGGGACAGGGTGGGGAGCAGATACGCAGTATTTT. Translated, it gives CASSYLGTGWGADTQYF.

This clonotype was found many times. The chain employs TRBV21-1 and TRBJ2-7; the D call TRBD1 from the table was never checked on the DNA. TRBV21-1 is annotated as a pseudogene. The CDR3 is 17 amino acids. The CDR3 DNA sequence: TGTGCCAGCAGCAATTGGGGCTGGGACAGGGGGATAGACGAGCAGTACTTC. Protein product: CASSNWGWDRGIDEQYF.

This clonotype was seen many times. The rearrangement joins TRBV20-1 to TRBJ2-1, with 9 positions matching TRBD1. Trimming at V came to 5 bases and at J to 7 bases, leaving 21 bases not matched to a gene. CDR1 and CDR2 (germline): DFQATT, SNEGSKA (reference sequence). The CDR3 extends over 18 amino acids. CDR3 amino acids: CSADTGTGSWIWANEQFF. The CDR3 DNA follows: TGCAGTGCTGATACCGGGACAGGGTCCTGGATATGGGCGAATGAGCAGTTCTTC.

In this sample, this clonotype turned up many times. CDR3 sequence: CASSSTENTEAFF. The CDR3 coding sequence is TGTGCCAGCAGCTCGACAGAGAACACTGAAGCTTTCTTT. The chain uses TRBV7-9 and TRBJ1-1; the D gene is possibly TRBD1 (5 bases). Per the germline V gene, CDR1 is SEHNR and CDR2 is FQNEAQ (reference sequence). CDR3 length: 13 amino acids. Trimming shortened V by 4 bases and J by 1 base, and 7 bases separated the two germline ends.

This clonotype has at least ten counts. The CDR3: CASSSLYEQFF. CDR3 nucleotide sequence: TGCGCCAGCAGCTCTCTTTATGAGCAGTTCTTC. V gene TRBV5-1 combines with J gene TRBJ2-1; D gene uncertain. The CDR3 sequence is 11 residues long. Germline CDR1 and CDR2: SGHRS and YFSETQ. Trimming removed 3 bases from V and 8 bases from J, with 6 bases in between. Variable domain in full (rest from reference TRBV5-1 and TRBJ2-1): KAGVTQTPRYLIKTRGQQVTLSCSPISGHRSVSWYQQTPGQGLQFLFEYFSETQRNKGNFPGRFSGRQFSNSRSEMNVSTLELGDSALYLCASSSLYEQFFGPGTRLTVL.

This clonotype was counted at least ten times. This chain links TRBV10-3 with TRBJ1-1, with a tentative D call TRBD1 (6 bases). Germline CDR1 ENHRY, CDR2 SYGVKD. The CDR3 spans 16 residues. V lost 3 bases to trimming and J lost 4 bases, with 18 bases between them. The CDR3 coding sequence is TGTGCCATCAGTGAAGATTGGACAGCTCGGACCACTGAAGCTTTCTTT. This gives the protein CAISEDWTARTTEAFF.

This clonotype was recorded only once. This may come from a read error, since a much larger clone is one base off. The chain has TRBV18 and TRBJ2-6; D is perhaps TRBD1 (5 bases). CDR3 length equals 18 residues. Germline-derived CDR1 and CDR2 are KGHSH and LQKENI. The V end was cut by 3 bases, the J end by 3 bases, with 18 bases between. The CDR3 spells CASSPWETGPFGANVLTF. The CDR3 nucleotides are TGTGCCAGCTCACCCTGGGAAACAGGCCCCTTTGGGGCCAACGTCCTGACTTTC.

There are many counts of this clonotype. V gene TRBV11-2 combines with J gene TRBJ2-7; 9 bases map to TRBD2. The CDR3 extends over 14 amino acids. In germline, CDR1 is SGHAT, CDR2 FQNNGV. V was pared by 5 bases and J by 5 bases, with 7 bases of the junction left unmatched. The CDR3 DNA reads as TGTGCCAGCAGCCCCCGCGGGGGGGCACACGAGCAGTACTTC. This codes for CASSPRGGAHEQYF.

Concerning this clonotype: This may come from a read error, since a much larger clone is one base off. The V gene is TRBV29-1, the J gene TRBJ2-7; the D gene is possibly TRBD2 (6 bases). V was pared by 7 bases and J by 0 bases, with 13 bases between. CDR1 and CDR2 (germline): SQVTM, ANQGSEA. The CDR3 has 13 amino acids. CDR3 sequence reads: CSAQGGISYEQYF. The CDR3 DNA reads TGCAGCGCCCAAGGCGGGATCTCCTACGAGCAGTACTTC.

Of note for this clonotype: A much larger clone is a single base away; this may be a read error. This chain links TRBV2 with TRBJ2-1, with D tentatively TRBD2 (6 bases). This CDR3 has 13 amino acids. Trimming left V 7 bases short and J 9 bases short, with 16 bases between. CDR1 and CDR2 from the germline V gene are SNHLY and FYNNEI. The CDR3 loop is CASILARGGEQFF. The CDR3 nucleotides read TGTGCCAGCATTCTAGCGCGAGGAGGTGAGCAGTTCTTC.

This clonotype was counted at least ten times. V is TRBV6-1 and J is TRBJ1-2, with D possibly TRBD1 on 5 matching bases. Germline V gene sequence: CDR1 MNHNS, CDR2 SASEGT. The CDR3 covers 13 residues. V was shortened by 1 base and J by 7 bases, with 10 bases between the two germline ends. As DNA, the CDR3 is TGTGCCAGCAGTGAAGAGGGGCGCGGTGGCTACACCTTC. It codes for CASSEEGRGGYTF.

The table lists this clonotype with many counts. The chain joins TRBV12-3 or TRBV12-4 to TRBJ1-3; D is possibly TRBD1 (5 bases). This CDR3 region has 15 residues. Between the trimmed V and J ends, which lost 2 bases and 0 bases, there was a span of 8 bases. In nucleotides, the CDR3 is TGTGCCAGCAGTTTATGGGGGATCTCTGGAAACACCATATATTTT. Amino acids: CASSLWGISGNTIYF.

This clonotype has at least ten counts. V gene TRBV6-2 or TRBV6-3 combines with J gene TRBJ2-5; D is perhaps TRBD1 (6 bases). Deletions cut 6 bases from V and 0 bases from J, with 14 bases between. Germline assignment: CDR1 MNHEY and CDR2 SVGEGT. The CDR3 has 15 residues. The CDR3 protein is CASSRQDRYQETQYF. Written as DNA, the CDR3 is TGTGCCAGCAGCCGCCAAGACAGGTACCAAGAGACCCAGTACTTC.

This clonotype was seen ten or more times. The chain combines TRBV4-2 with TRBJ2-3; 10 positions agree with TRBD2. V lost 3 bases, J lost 2 bases, and 2 bases stayed unmatched. The V gene's germline CDR1 is LGHNA and CDR2 YNFKEQ. This CDR3 is built from 15 residues. The CDR3, as DNA: TGTGCCAGCAGCCACGGGACTAGCGCCACAGATACGCAGTATTTT. Translated, it gives CASSHGTSATDTQYF.

Concerning this clonotype itself: A much larger clone differs by one base, so this may be a read error. The V and J genes are TRBV3-1 and TRBJ1-1, with 10 nucleotides matching TRBD1. The CDR3 covers 14 residues. CDR1 and CDR2 (germline): LGHDT, YNNKEL (reference sequence). The junction had 7 bases not matched to a gene; V was cut back by 0 bases and J by 12 bases. CDR3 sequence reads: CASSQDRQGARTFF. The CDR3 DNA reads TGTGCCAGCAGCCAAGATCGACAGGGGGCACGGACTTTCTTT.

The chain carries TRBV6-5 and TRBJ1-4, with D tentatively TRBD1 (6 bases). Trimming took 2 bases from V and 8 from J, leaving 12 bases between them. This CDR3 is built from 14 residues. The germline gives CDR1 MNHEY, CDR2 SVGAGI. DNA for the CDR3: TGTGCCAGCAGTTACGTACAGGGAGCGGAAAAACTGTTTTTT. Translation gives CASSYVQGAEKLFF.

The table lists this clonotype with many counts. This chain joins TRBV5-1 and TRBJ2-2; 7 bases map to TRBD1. The germline CDR1 and CDR2 sequences are SGHRS and YFSETQ. The V and J ends lost 5 bases and 3 bases, in that order; junction bases with no gene match: 4. The CDR3 consists of 14 residues. The CDR3 is CASRRQGDTGELFF. As DNA, the CDR3 is TGCGCCAGCAGGCGCCAGGGGGACACCGGGGAGCTGTTTTTT.

This clonotype was counted ten times or more. This rearrangement joins TRBV4-3 to TRBJ1-4, with D possibly matching TRBD1 (6 bases). Trimming removed 0 bases from V and 0 bases from J, with 11 bases in between. The CDR3 has 17 residues. Germline CDR1 LGHNA, CDR2 YSLEER. CDR3 loop: CASSQDGGHPTNEKLFF. CDR3 nucleotides: TGCGCCAGCAGCCAAGACGGGGGCCACCCAACTAATGAAAAACTGTTTTTT.

This clonotype appeared many times. This rearrangement joins TRBV4-2 to TRBJ2-7, with D hard to call. Trimming shortened V by 0 bases and J by 4 bases, and 16 bases separated the two germline ends. Germline values: CDR1 LGHNA, CDR2 YNFKEQ. CDR3 size: 16 residues. The CDR3 nucleotides are TGTGCCAGCAGCCAAGACCGAAGACCCCTCCGTTACGAGCAGTACTTC. It specifies CASSQDRRPLRYEQYF.

This clonotype was counted ten times or more. The DNA of the CDR3 is TGCGCCAGCAGCCGGGACGGAGGAAACACCATATATTTT. This codes for CASSRDGGNTIYF. The V gene is TRBV5-1, the J gene TRBJ1-3, with a weak D call TRBD1 (5 bases). Trimming left V 4 bases short and J 4 bases short, with 9 bases between. Germline V gene data show CDR1 as SGHRS and CDR2 as YFSETQ. The CDR3 spans 13 residues.

This clonotype was observed many times. The chain is built from TRBV24-1 and TRBJ2-7; 11 bases are a match to TRBD2. Germline loops: CDR1 KGHDR, CDR2 SFDVKD. The V and J ends lost 3 bases and 5 bases, in that order; junction bases with no gene match: 5. The CDR3 contains 15 residues. CDR3 loop: CATSDTRLAGNEQYF. CDR3 in DNA: TGTGCCACCAGTGATACCCGACTAGCGGGGAACGAGCAGTACTTC.

Many counts were recorded for this clonotype. The chain couples TRBV10-2 to TRBJ1-5, with D possibly matching TRBD1 (6 bases). V lost 3 bases to trimming and J lost 0 bases, with 9 bases between them. CDR1 is WSHSY, CDR2 SAAADI, per germline. The CDR3 has 15 residues. The CDR3 bases are TGCGCCAGCAGTGAAACAGGGAATAGCAATCAGCCCCAGCATTTT. This sequence encodes CASSETGNSNQPQHF.

This clonotype was observed a handful of times. The chain combines TRBV6-6 with TRBJ2-3; D is perhaps TRBD1 (6 bases). Trimming shortened V by 7 bases and J by 6 bases, and 14 bases separated the two germline ends. The CDR3 spans 13 residues. Germline CDR1 reads MNHNY; CDR2 reads SVGAGI (reference sequence). DNA for the CDR3: TGTGCCAGCAAGAGCCAGGGGTCGGATACGCAGTATTTT. Protein product: CASKSQGSDTQYF.